The source of this TCR beta chain is a study of cytomegalovirus exposure and HLA in healthy donors (dated by TCRdb to the late 2010s). As for the study more broadly: An earlier analysis of under 600 of the donors reported 250 to 350 Gb of sequence data and around 120 million unique TCR beta sequences from 150 million to 200 million T cells. In a later genetic analysis, genome-wide SNP genotypes for about 65% of the roughly 700 donors were used, and that subset was treated as a discovery cohort. Class I and class II HLA loci were covered by the typing at four-digit resolution. The later analysis used no new phenotypic data to find candidate immune exposures, relying instead on TCR beta sequences and their occurrence across donors. A later analysis re-examined previously published TCR beta repertoires from over 500 donors and added high-resolution HLA genotyping to investigate patterns of TCR occurrence. Along with the roughly 700-subject first cohort, a separate validation cohort of about 110 different subjects was used. An early release covering about 600 HLA-typed donors comprised about 300 gigabases of sequencing data and tens of millions of unique TCR sequences. A handful of DR-DQ haplotypes were handled as single units for association and clustering because linkage in the cohort was strong. Every discovery cohort repertoire had been produced on one sequencing platform. The aim of the study was to test whether cataloging public T cell receptors could identify signatures of past pathogen exposure. The T cell repertoires of 666 subjects were profiled by immunosequencing and related to cytomegalovirus serostatus. Of the 398 genotyped donors, about 84% fell in the genetic ancestry cluster associated with self-reported Caucasian donors. The study combined high-throughput TCR immunosequencing, statistical association of individual TCRs with disease status, and machine learning to predict cytomegalovirus infection status. In an earlier analysis of 587 of the donors, high-throughput TCR beta sequencing was used to judge whether each TCR beta V gene segment behaved as functional or pseudogenic. Donor age, sex, ethnicity and CMV serostatus were compiled alongside the repertoire data. Typing coverage varied by locus: roughly 620-640 donors for A, B, C, DRB1 and DQB1; more than 500 for DQA1; over 600 for DPA1; under 490 for DPB1. Across 398 genotyped donors of the cohort, an average of approximately 220,000 unique TCR beta nucleotide sequences per donor were sequenced, and approximately 17% of those sequences were non-productive.

The junction carries 6 bases between V and J, which are trimmed by 4 bases and 0 bases respectively. The germline V gene (reference sequence) provides CDR1 LNHDA and CDR2 SQIVND. CDR3 length: 14 amino acids, cysteine to phenylalanine. The only DNA kept is the CDR3, 42 bases in frame from the first base. The paper's findings and limits, for the study overall: Some IMGT-functional V segments, including TRBV6-2 and TRBV6-3, could not be distinguished by the 87-base-pair reads and were therefore excluded. While some public TCRs were present in many individuals, most TCR sequences turned up only very rarely across donors. The presence/absence analyses assumed that sequencing depth was roughly uniform across donors, and that assumption may not be true. Correlated functional status among segregating V segments might reflect linkage disequilibrium, but an unknown experimental factor could not be ruled out. In the study, 150 to 200 TCR beta chains were listed as associated with cytomegalovirus. According to a later analysis, most CMV-associated TCR beta chains appeared to be HLA-restricted, and the HLA associations seemed to be driven largely by CMV exposure. A later analysis reported that several top co-occurrence clusters appeared linked to parvovirus B19, influenza, CMV and Epstein-Barr virus. According to the authors, the approach could potentially be generalized to other disease states and immunological phenotypes. Because some donors lacked HLA typing at each locus, the association tests relied only on the typed subset. According to a later analysis, TCR association rates differed among HLA loci, with DRB1 alleles showing the most associated TCRs and HLA-C alleles showing the fewest. Compared with equally common non-associated chains, HLA-associated TCR beta chains in a later analysis were more clonally expanded and had lower generation probabilities. Broadly in line with IMGT annotations, most TCR beta V segments showed up in productive rearrangements about 87% or about 30% of the time in an earlier analysis of 587 of the donors. A further reported finding was that TCR beta sequences accurately predicted the HLA-A and HLA-B alleles for most subjects in the first cohort. A later genetic analysis reported fewer N-insertions in productive TCRs among donors in an Asian-associated ancestry cluster than the roughly 700-donor mean. The earlier analysis of 587 of the donors excluded seventeen rarely observed V segments, including chromosome 9 orphons, because counts were too low. The cohort was sequenced for TCR beta chains only, and without alpha or paired-chain data the features that could be detected were limited. A group of highly shared sequence variants was considered likely to be a technical artifact of the sequencing pipeline. Assigning TCR associations to individual alleles was difficult when HLA alleles, especially DR and DQ, strongly co-occurred. An association between a missense DCLRE1C variant and V-gene and J-gene trimming of TCR beta chains was found in a later genetic analysis and replicated in an independent cohort. For the cohort, immune exposure information was limited to CMV serostatus. At a false discovery rate of 0.05, a later analysis linked some 17,000 TCR beta sequences to specific HLA alleles. Three of the identified cytomegalovirus-associated TCR beta chains were confirmed in vitro to be specific for cytomegalovirus antigens. The classifier was reported to diagnose cytomegalovirus status with high specificity and sensitivity in both the original cohort and the validation cohort.

Libraries were prepared through the immunoSEQ multiplex PCR assay. For the multiplex PCR, a mixture combining 60 forward primers for TCR Vbeta segments and 13 reverse primers for TCR Jbeta segments was used. A multiplex PCR assay on genomic DNA amplified the CDR3 region of rearranged TCR beta genes. Amplified TCR beta libraries were sequenced as 87-base-pair reads on the Illumina HiSeq System. Per the source publication's procedure: In a later analysis, some 80 million unique TCR beta chains were counted across the 650 to 750 repertoires, and some 10 million of these chains were shared by at least two donors. Raw reads were error-corrected and collapsed into unique sequences by a nearest-neighbor algorithm in which closely related sequences were merged to remove PCR and sequencing errors. V, D and J gene segments were assigned by aligning CDR3 sequences to IMGT reference sequences. For a sequence to be retained, a match of at least six nucleotides was required to both a V gene segment and a J gene segment. A rearrangement counted as productive if the CDR3 had no stop codons and remained in frame with V and J, and every other rearrangement counted as non-productive. Following IMGT convention, CDR3 was defined as the stretch from the second conserved V-encoded cysteine to the conserved J-encoded phenylalanine. The earlier analysis of some 550 of the donors excluded any sequence lacking an unambiguous match to a single V gene segment. In an earlier analysis of more than 500 of the donors, a V segment was called functional when productive rearrangements were above 56.7%, and segregating when the standard deviation between donors exceeded 5%. A statistical classification framework was built to diagnose cytomegalovirus status from the catalog of TCR beta chain sequences. In a later analysis, V and J genes were assigned by comparing TCR nucleotide sequences against IMGT/GENE-DB human TR gene sequences. The TCRdist pipeline was used in a later analysis to assign CDR3 sequences and most-parsimonious VDJ recombination scenarios. In a later analysis, each TCR beta chain was defined by its CDR3 amino acid sequence together with its V-gene family, and reads without a unique V-gene family were excluded. In a later analysis, a few hundred highly shared, low-generation-probability nucleotide sequences were removed to address suspected cross-contamination and a sequencing artifact. For each public chain, a later analysis derived a clonal expansion index from normalized ranks of inferred template counts within each repertoire. Generation probabilities in a later analysis came from a VDJ recombination model fitted to out-of-frame rearrangements, and those results were checked against IGoR. Hypergeometric tests were used in a later analysis to score TCR-TCR, TCR-HLA and TCR-CMV co-occurrence, with a repertoire-size bias correction applied to the TCR pairs. To estimate false discovery rates, a later analysis permuted the HLA or CMV assignments 20 times. In a later analysis, co-occurring TCRs were grouped using DBSCAN, and TCRdist sequence similarity was added for clustering within HLA-allele-positive subsets. Repertoires with fewer than 30,000 or more than 120,000 public chains, plus five repertoires with anomalous nucleotide sharing, were excluded from co-occurrence clustering. TCRdb retrieved this table from immuneACCESS and kept in-frame rearrangements only. Not all clones are present; in checked studies, unresolved V genes account for under half, and no reason is known for the remainder. Clone size and the V and J calls come from that table; the DNA yielded D and trimming. The sample has under 85,000 clones on record. The ten largest make up less than 20% of the sample.

Worth noting for this clone: The antigen it recognizes is unknown.

The cohort was made up of under 800 healthy bone marrow donors. Cohort members were all nominally healthy when sampled, although unrecorded immune exposures were likely present. The donor tested CMV seronegative, placing the donor among the 350 or so seronegative members of the cohort. Every donor gave a peripheral blood sample, and the peripheral blood mononuclear cells from that sample were used for TCR beta sequencing. Genomic DNA extraction from the blood cell samples was performed with the Qiagen DNeasy Blood Extraction Kit. This TCR derives from a boy younger than 18 in good health and CMV-seronegative. Sequencing used PBMCs. The rearrangement joined TRBV19 to TRBJ1-4, with no D gene named confidently. The DNA sequence follows: TGTGCCAGTAGTAAACCAGCAACTAATGAAAAACTGTTTTTT. This is translated as CASSKPATNEKLFF.